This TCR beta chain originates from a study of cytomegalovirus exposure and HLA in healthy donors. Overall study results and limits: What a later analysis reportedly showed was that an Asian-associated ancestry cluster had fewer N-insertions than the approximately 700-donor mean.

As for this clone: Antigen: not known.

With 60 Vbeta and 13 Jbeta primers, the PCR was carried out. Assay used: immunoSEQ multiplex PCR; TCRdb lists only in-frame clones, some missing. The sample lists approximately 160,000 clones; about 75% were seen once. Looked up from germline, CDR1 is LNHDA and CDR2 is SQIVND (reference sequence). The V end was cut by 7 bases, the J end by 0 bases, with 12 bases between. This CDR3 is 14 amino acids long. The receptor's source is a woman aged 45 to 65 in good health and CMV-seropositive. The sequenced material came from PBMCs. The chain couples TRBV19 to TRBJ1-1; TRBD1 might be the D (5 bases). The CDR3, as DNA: TGTGCCAGTATACGACAGACCATGAACACTGAAGCTTTCTTT. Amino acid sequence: CASIRQTMNTEAFF. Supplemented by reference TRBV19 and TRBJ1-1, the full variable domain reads DGGITQSPKYLFRKEGQNVTLSCEQNLNHDAMYWYRQDPGQGLRLIYYSQIVNDFQKGDIAEGYSVSREKKESFPLTVTSAQKNPTAFYLCASIRQTMNTEAFFGQGTRLTVV.